The 5 T cell receptor beta chains in this list originate from one sample, sequenced in a study of blood T cell repertoires in COVID-19. Produced via immunoSEQ multiplex PCR; TCRdb's table is partial and in-frame only. The profile shows 150,000 or so clones, around 88% of them singletons. Sequencing used PBMCs or T cells enriched from blood (not recorded which). The origin of the receptors is a woman between 50 and 59 years old in a cohort exposed to, infected with or recovered from COVID-19 (not recorded which).

The chain joins TRBV27 to TRBJ2-2; no clear D. The germline gives CDR1 MNHEY, CDR2 SMNVEV (reference sequence). This CDR3 region has 14 residues. Trimming cost V 4 bases and J 4 bases, with 10 bases left between them. In DNA form, the CDR3 reads TGTGCCAGCAGTTGGTTAGCTGGCACCGGGGAGCTGTTTTTT. It specifies CASSWLAGTGELFF.

This rearrangement joins TRBV5-1 to TRBJ2-1, with 7 bases that match TRBD1. The J segment lost 2 bases and the V segment lost 4 bases, leaving 6 bases of the junction unmatched. Germline values: CDR1 SGHRS, CDR2 YFSETQ. The CDR3 loop spans 15 amino acids. The CDR3: CASSMTGNTYNEQFF. The CDR3 DNA follows: TGCGCCAGCAGCATGACAGGGAACACCTACAATGAGCAGTTCTTC.

V usage is TRBV5-4 and J usage is TRBJ2-5, with 7 positions matching TRBD2. Losses at the gene ends were 4 bases for V and 1 base for J; bases not matched to a gene: 4. The CDR3 spans 14 residues. Germline values: CDR1 SGHNT, CDR2 YYREEE (reference sequence). The DNA for the CDR3 is TGTGCCAGCAGCCCCGGGGGGACCCAAGAGACCCAGTACTTC. Translation gives CASSPGGTQETQYF.

The chain links TRBV25-1 to TRBJ2-1; 9 bases are shared with TRBD2. Germline assignment: CDR1 MGHDK and CDR2 SYGVNS. The junction had 12 bases not matched to a gene; V was cut back by 5 bases and J by 4 bases. The CDR3 length is 17 residues. The CDR3 loop is CASSKNSLAGVYNEQFF. As DNA, the CDR3 is TGTGCCAGCAGTAAGAACTCGTTAGCGGGGGTTTACAATGAGCAGTTCTTC.

The chain uses TRBV4-3 and TRBJ1-2; D may be TRBD1 (6 bases). Per germline, CDR1 LGHNA and CDR2 YSLEER. V lost 0 bases and J 5 bases, leaving 13 bases between the germline ends. CDR3 length equals 15 residues. The DNA for the CDR3 is TGCGCCAGCAGCCAAGACAGGACAGAAGTATATGGCTACACCTTC. Translated, it gives CASSQDRTEVYGYTF.